This T cell receptor (beta chain) was documented in a study of T cell responses to AZD1222 COVID-19 vaccine. Worth noting for this clone: No antigen is known for it.

Study-wide findings and caveats: Repertoires in all cases were sampled only once the peak T cell response had passed. Clonal diversity was possibly underestimated, and white British individuals and females predominated among donors.

TCRdb keeps only in-frame clones here, not all; method: immunoSEQ multiplex PCR. The data hold approximately 91,000 clones, with around nine tenths observed a single time. CDR1 SGHRS and CDR2 YFSETQ come from the germline V gene. CDR3 length: 14 residues. V gave up 2 bases and J gave up 2 bases, with 10 bases separating them. V usage is TRBV5-1 and J usage is TRBJ1-2; a possible D gene is TRBD1 (6 bases). The material sequenced was peripheral blood, taken on day 0 of AZD1222 vaccination. The source of this sequence is an adult in good health. The CDR3 loop is CASSLQGFNYGYTF. The CDR3 nucleotides read TGCGCCAGCAGCTTACAGGGTTTCAACTATGGCTACACCTTC.